Shown below are 20 T cell receptor beta chains from a single sample sequenced in a study of cytomegalovirus exposure and HLA in healthy donors. Assay: immunoSEQ multiplex PCR; the TCRdb copy retains only in-frame clones and omits some. The table shows 130,000 to 150,000 clones, with 84% occurring only once. Specimen: PBMCs. These receptors all stem from a woman aged 25 to 45 in good health and CMV-seronegative.

The J gene is TRBJ1-5, the V gene TRBV27; 10 positions agree with TRBD1. V lost 6 bases to trimming and J lost 6 bases; unmatched junction nucleotides: 11. Germline V gene data show CDR1 as MNHEY and CDR2 as SMNVEV (reference sequence). The CDR3 runs to 16 residues. CDR3 protein: CASSRTGTGAGQPQHF. The DNA of the CDR3 is TGTGCCAGCAGCCGTACCGGGACAGGGGCGGGTCAGCCCCAGCATTTT.

The CDR3 nucleotides read TGCGCCAGCAGCTACGGCGGATACACAGATACGCAGTATTTT. The encoded protein is CASSYGGYTDTQYF. The genes are TRBV5-1 and TRBJ2-3; no firm D call. V lost 3 bases and J 2 bases, leaving 10 bases between the germline ends. The CDR3 length is 14 residues. Germline V lookup: CDR1 SGHRS, CDR2 YFSETQ.

The V and J genes are TRBV30 and TRBJ1-1, with D hard to call. Trimming shortened V by 2 bases and J by 6 bases, and 16 bases separated the two germline ends. This CDR3 has 14 residues. Per germline, CDR1 GTSNPN and CDR2 SVGIG (reference sequence). CDR3 amino acids: CAWSRDWGGAEAFF. CDR3 bases: TGTGCCTGGAGTCGGGATTGGGGTGGGGCTGAAGCTTTCTTT.

The chain is built from TRBV27 and TRBJ1-1; tentative D call: TRBD1 (5 bases). From germline, CDR1 is MNHEY and CDR2 SMNVEV (reference sequence). The CDR3 sequence is 13 residues long. Trimming shortened V by 9 bases and J by 4 bases, and 15 bases separated the two germline ends. The CDR3 loop is CASWRERGTEAFF. The CDR3 DNA reads as TGTGCCAGTTGGCGGGAAAGGGGCACTGAAGCTTTCTTT.

This clone was counted a few times. J is TRBJ2-6 and V is TRBV4-2; 12 bases match TRBD1. The CDR3 totals 18 residues. The germline CDR1 and CDR2 sequences are LGHNA and YNFKEQ. With 2 bases clipped from V and 1 base from J, the junction kept 3 bases outside the gene matches. The CDR3, as DNA: TGTGCCAGCAGCCAATCGGGACAGGGGGCTTCTGGGGCCAACGTCCTGACTTTC. As protein: CASSQSGQGASGANVLTF.

The chain links TRBV9 to TRBJ2-7, with 7 bases aligning to TRBD1. Germline V CDR1 and CDR2: SGDLS, YYNGEE. V lost 4 bases to trimming and J lost 2 bases; unmatched junction nucleotides: 6. The CDR3 consists of 14 residues. The CDR3 sequence: CASSQGTVPYEQYF. In DNA form, the CDR3 reads TGTGCCAGCAGCCAGGGGACAGTCCCCTACGAGCAGTACTTC.

The V gene is TRBV5-1, the J gene TRBJ2-1; perhaps TRBD2 as D (6 bases). Germline CDR1 is SGHRS and CDR2 is YFSETQ. Trimming took off 4 bases at V and 0 bases at J, with 11 bases between the two ends. This CDR3 region has 15 residues. The CDR3 spells CASSQFGGSYNEQFF. The CDR3 nucleotides read TGCGCCAGCAGCCAGTTCGGGGGCTCCTACAATGAGCAGTTCTTC.

The rearrangement links TRBV7-2 to TRBJ2-5; TRBD2 agrees at 12 bases. CDR3 length: 16 amino acids. Germline trimming cut 5 bases from V and 5 bases from J; bases unmatched to any gene: 9. CDR1 and CDR2 from the germline V gene are SGHTA and FQGNSA. DNA for the CDR3: TGTGCCAGCAGCCCTAGACTAGCGGGGGTTGGCGAGACCCAGTACTTC. This encodes CASSPRLAGVGETQYF.

V and J are TRBV5-6 and TRBJ1-2; TRBD1 might be the D (6 bases). V was clipped by 3 bases and J by 6 bases, with 12 bases between them. CDR3 size: 13 residues. Per germline, CDR1 SGHDT and CDR2 YYEEEE. The CDR3 bases are TGTGCCAGCAGCTCGGCAGGGGTTGATGGCTACACCTTC. Protein sequence: CASSSAGVDGYTF.

V gene TRBV19 combines with J gene TRBJ1-4; 7 bases line up with TRBD1. CDR1 LNHDA and CDR2 SQIVND come from the germline V gene (reference sequence). The CDR3 is 15 amino acids. V gave up 4 bases and J gave up 4 bases; unmatched junction bases: 6. Here the CDR3 DNA reads TGTGCCAGTAGTAAGAGGGACAGCGGTAATGAAAAACTGTTTTTT. Translating it yields CASSKRDSGNEKLFF.

The J gene is TRBJ2-1, the V gene TRBV19, with a weak D call TRBD1 (6 bases). The CDR3 is made up of 14 amino acids. Trimming removed 6 bases at V and 3 bases at J, with 12 bases between. Germline V lookup: CDR1 LNHDA, CDR2 SQIVND (reference sequence). Here the CDR3 reads CASRDSGGYNEQFF. The CDR3 DNA reads TGTGCCAGTAGGGACAGTGGGGGCTACAATGAGCAGTTCTTC.

The chain employs TRBV5-6 and TRBJ2-1; TRBD2 is a possible D gene (5 bases). CDR1 SGHDT and CDR2 YYEEEE come from the germline V gene. The CDR3 covers 13 residues. V shed 4 bases and J shed 5 bases, with 10 bases lying between them. CDR3 coding DNA: TGTGCCAGCAGCCCAGGACTCAACAATGAGCAGTTCTTC. It yields the protein CASSPGLNNEQFF. Full variable domain (rest looked up from reference TRBV5-6 and TRBJ2-1): DAGVTQSPTHLIKTRGQQVTLRCSPKSGHDTVSWYQQALGQGPQFIFQYYEEEERQRGNFPDRFSGHQFPNYSSELNVNALLLGDSALYLCASSPGLNNEQFFGPGTRLTVL.

The chain uses TRBV27 and TRBJ2-4, with TRBD1 matching 12 bases. Germline values: CDR1 MNHEY, CDR2 SMNVEV (reference sequence). The CDR3 contains 14 residues. V lost 7 bases to trimming and J lost 11 bases; unmatched junction nucleotides: 9. In DNA, the CDR3 is TGTGCCAGCACCACGGGACAGGGGGCTTCGGTTCAGTACTTC. As protein: CASTTGQGASVQYF.

The V gene is TRBV18, the J gene TRBJ2-7, with D possibly matching TRBD2 (6 bases). The V end was cut by 2 bases, the J end by 4 bases, with 21 bases between. The CDR3 contains 17 residues. CDR1 KGHSH and CDR2 LQKENI come from the germline V gene. The CDR3 sequence: CASSPTHDRVGGYEQYF. CDR3 nucleotides: TGTGCCAGCTCACCAACACACGACCGGGTTGGGGGGTACGAGCAGTACTTC.

This chain connects TRBV2 to TRBJ1-1; D is unresolved. V lost 6 bases, J lost 5 bases, and 16 bases lay in between. Germline CDR1 reads SNHLY; CDR2 reads FYNNEI. This CDR3 has 14 amino acids. The CDR3 region is CASSPGRVSTEAFF. DNA for the CDR3: TGTGCCAGCAGCCCCGGGAGGGTTTCGACTGAAGCTTTCTTT.

The chain recombines TRBV28 with TRBJ1-1, with no clear D. The germline V gene has CDR1 MDHEN and CDR2 SYDVKM. The CDR3 length is 13 residues. V gave up 2 bases and J gave up 1 base, with 5 bases separating them. The CDR3 bases are TGTGCCAGCAGTTTAGTCCAGAACACTGAAGCTTTCTTT. It translates to CASSLVQNTEAFF.

The chain is built from TRBV27 and TRBJ1-3; a weak D match, TRBD1 (5 bases). The CDR3 runs 13 residues. V lost 4 bases, J lost 3 bases, and 7 bases lay in between. Germline V gene data show CDR1 as MNHEY and CDR2 as SMNVEV (reference sequence). The CDR3 region has the DNA TGTGCCAGCAGTTCCAGGGTTGGAAACACCATATATTTT. Residues: CASSSRVGNTIYF.

This sequence joins TRBV13 and TRBJ2-7, with 12 bases matching TRBD1. V gave up 5 bases and J gave up 5 bases; unmatched junction bases: 7. The germline V gene has CDR1 PRHDT and CDR2 FYEKMQ (reference sequence). This CDR3 contains 15 residues. CDR3 loop: CASSPGTGGVDEQYF. The CDR3 bases are TGTGCCAGCAGCCCCGGGACAGGGGGCGTCGACGAGCAGTACTTC.

The V gene is TRBV5-1, the J gene TRBJ2-7; 10 bases map to TRBD1. CDR1 is SGHRS and CDR2 is YFSETQ in the germline V gene. The J segment lost 5 bases and the V segment lost 0 bases, leaving 2 bases of the junction unmatched. CDR3 length equals 14 residues. The CDR3 DNA is TGCGCCAGCAGCTTGGGACAGGGGGCCGACGAGCAGTACTTC. Amino acid sequence: CASSLGQGADEQYF.

The chain carries TRBV9 and TRBJ2-3; 14 nucleotides match TRBD2. CDR3 size: 18 residues. CDR1 SGDLS and CDR2 YYNGEE come from the germline V gene. The V and J ends lost 3 bases and 5 bases, in that order; junction bases with no gene match: 11. The CDR3 region is CASSGVGLAGAGGDTQYF. CDR3 nucleotide sequence: TGTGCCAGCAGCGGCGTGGGACTAGCGGGGGCCGGGGGAGATACGCAGTATTTT.